This entry concerns a single TCR beta chain. J gave up 4 bases and V 3 bases, and 6 bases lay outside the gene matches. The length of the CDR3 is 18 residues. Per the germline V gene, CDR1 is KGHDR and CDR2 is SFDVKD. These data belong to a study of blood T cell repertoires in COVID-19. Study in general: The origin of the acute and convalescent COVID-19 samples was the United States, Italy and Spain.

How the authors handled the data: Reference gene primer amplification gave estimated nucleated cell counts. Data came from immunoSEQ multiplex PCR; TCRdb stores just in-frame clones and leaves some out. That table furnishes V, J and clone size, whereas the DNA furnished D and trimming. The table has 200,000 or so clones, 84% seen once. The receptor was derived from a human donor in a cohort sampled during active COVID-19. Sequencing was done on a sample of peripheral blood. This chain uses TRBV24-1 with TRBJ2-1, with TRBD2 matching over 15 bases. This CDR3 is CATSDTGTSGRSYNEQFF. CDR3 nucleotide sequence: TGTGCCACCAGTGATACCGGGACTAGCGGGAGGAGTTACAATGAGCAGTTCTTC.